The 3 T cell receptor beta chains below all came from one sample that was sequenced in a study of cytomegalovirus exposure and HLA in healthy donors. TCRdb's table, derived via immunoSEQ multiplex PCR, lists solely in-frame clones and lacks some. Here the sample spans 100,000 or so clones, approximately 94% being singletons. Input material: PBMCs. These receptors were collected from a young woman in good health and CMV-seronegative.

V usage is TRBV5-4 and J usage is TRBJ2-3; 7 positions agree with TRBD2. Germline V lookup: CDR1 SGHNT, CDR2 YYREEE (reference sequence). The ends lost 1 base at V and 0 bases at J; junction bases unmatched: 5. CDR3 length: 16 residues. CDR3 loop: CASSLRSGVSTDTQYF. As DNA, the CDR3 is TGTGCCAGCAGCTTGCGAAGCGGGGTTAGCACAGATACGCAGTATTTT. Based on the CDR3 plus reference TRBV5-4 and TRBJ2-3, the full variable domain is ETGVTQSPTHLIKTRGQQVTLRCSSQSGHNTVSWYQQALGQGPQFIFQYYREEENGRGNFPPRFSGLQFPNYSSELNVNALELDDSALYLCASSLRSGVSTDTQYFGPGTRLTVL.

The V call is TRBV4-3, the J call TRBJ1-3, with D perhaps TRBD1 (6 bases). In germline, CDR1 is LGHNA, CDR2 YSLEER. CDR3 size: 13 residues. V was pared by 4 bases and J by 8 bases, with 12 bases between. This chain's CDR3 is CASSPRTEDTIYF. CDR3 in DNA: TGCGCCAGCAGCCCCCGGACAGAAGACACCATATATTTT.

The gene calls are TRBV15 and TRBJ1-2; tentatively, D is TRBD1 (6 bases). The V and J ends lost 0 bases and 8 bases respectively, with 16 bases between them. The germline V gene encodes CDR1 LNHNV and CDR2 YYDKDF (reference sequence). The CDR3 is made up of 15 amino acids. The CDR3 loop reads CATSRDRGGGEGYTF. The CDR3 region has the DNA TGTGCCACCAGCAGAGATAGGGGGGGAGGAGAGGGCTACACCTTC.